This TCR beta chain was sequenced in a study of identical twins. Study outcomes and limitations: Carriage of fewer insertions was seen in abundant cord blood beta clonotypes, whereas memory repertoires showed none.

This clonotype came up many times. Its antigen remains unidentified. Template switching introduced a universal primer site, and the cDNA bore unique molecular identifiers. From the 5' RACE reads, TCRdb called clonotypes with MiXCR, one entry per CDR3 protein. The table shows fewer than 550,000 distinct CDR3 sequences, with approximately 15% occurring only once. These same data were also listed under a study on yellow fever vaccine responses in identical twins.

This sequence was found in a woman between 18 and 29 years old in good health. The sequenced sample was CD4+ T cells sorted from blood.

The CDR3 loop reads CASSPGMGNSNTGELFF. The CDR3, as DNA: TGTGCCAGCAGCCCAGGCATGGGGAACTCGAACACCGGGGAGCTGTTTTTT. This chain joins TRBV4-2 and TRBJ2-2; D gene ambiguous. Trimming removed 4 bases from V and 0 bases from J, with 15 bases in between. From germline, CDR1 is LGHNA and CDR2 YNFKEQ. This CDR3 has 17 amino acids.